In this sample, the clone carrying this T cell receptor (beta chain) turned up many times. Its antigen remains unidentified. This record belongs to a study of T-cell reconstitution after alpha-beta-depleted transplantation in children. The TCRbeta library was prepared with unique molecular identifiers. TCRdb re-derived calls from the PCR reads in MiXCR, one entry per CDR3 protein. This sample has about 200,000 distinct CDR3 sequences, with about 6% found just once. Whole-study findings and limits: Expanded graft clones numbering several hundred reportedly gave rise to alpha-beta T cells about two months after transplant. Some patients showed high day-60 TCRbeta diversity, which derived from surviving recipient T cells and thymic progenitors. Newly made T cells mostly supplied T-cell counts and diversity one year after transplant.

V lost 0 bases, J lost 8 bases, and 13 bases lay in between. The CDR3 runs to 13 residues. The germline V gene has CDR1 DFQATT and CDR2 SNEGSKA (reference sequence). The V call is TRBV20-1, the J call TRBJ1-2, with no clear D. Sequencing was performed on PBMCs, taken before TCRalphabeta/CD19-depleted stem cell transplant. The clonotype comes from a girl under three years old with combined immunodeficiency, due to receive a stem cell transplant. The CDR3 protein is CSAREPGVGGYTF. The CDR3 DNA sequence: TGCAGTGCTAGAGAGCCCGGGGTGGGAGGCTACACCTTC.